Listed below are T cell receptor beta chains from one sample, sequenced in a study of shared T cell receptors in the human thymus. TCRdb keeps only in-frame clones here, not all; method: immunoSEQ multiplex PCR. The sample lists hundreds of thousands of clones, 70% to 90% seen once, with roughly 0.0094% in the top ten. A further study also used this sample, focusing on human thymus T cells.

Input material: thymocytes. The receptors shown here come from a boy younger than two with a congenital heart defect. Each CDR3 is given with its conserved first and last residue. The order of the fields is D gene, V gene, clone size, J gene, CDR3 protein, CDR3 DNA. The D gene is left open where the match is weak. Only part of the rows carry a size: once, few, many, or a class if the clone is expanded.

TRBD1	TRBV7-9	NA	TRBJ1-2	CASSLVYEGTGRGRGYTF	TGTGCCAGCAGCTTAGTATACGAGGGGACAGGGAGAGGTAGGGGCTACACCTTC
TRBD2	TRBV11-2	NA	TRBJ2-7	CASSLRTGGLAAEQYF	TGTGCCAGCAGCTTACGTACGGGCGGACTAGCGGCCGAGCAGTACTTC
NA	TRBV30	NA	TRBJ1-1	CAQRGGRANTEAFF	TGTGCCCAGAGGGGGGGACGGGCGAACACTGAAGCTTTCTTT
NA	TRBV5-1	NA	TRBJ2-2	CASSLTLANTGELFF	TGCGCCAGCAGCTTGACGTTAGCCAACACCGGGGAGCTGTTTTTT
TRBD1	TRBV4-3	once	TRBJ1-3	CASSQESQGVWIRRNTIYF	TGCGCCAGCAGCCAAGAAAGTCAGGGGGTTTGGATTCGGAGAAACACCATATATTTT
NA	TRBV15	NA	TRBJ2-7	CATSRAGYEQYF	TGTGCCACCAGCAGAGCAGGCTACGAGCAGTACTTC
NA	TRBV7-2	NA	TRBJ2-7	CASSLGRSSEQYF	TGTGCCAGCAGCTTAGGTAGGAGCTCCGAGCAGTACTTC
NA	TRBV27	once	TRBJ2-7	CASRTEGYEQYF	TGTGCCAGCAGGACCGAGGGTTACGAGCAGTACTTC
NA	TRBV19	NA	TRBJ2-4	CASSIRRPGSLAKNIQYF	TGTGCCAGTAGTATAAGGCGGCCAGGGTCTCTAGCCAAAAACATTCAGTACTTC
TRBD2	TRBV30	NA	TRBJ2-3	CAWSVPLAGNTDTQYF	TGTGCCTGGAGTGTACCGCTAGCGGGGAACACAGATACGCAGTATTTT
NA	TRBV11-2	few	TRBJ1-4	CASSLAGDEIATNEKLFF	TGTGCCAGCAGCTTAGCAGGGGACGAAATTGCAACTAATGAAAAACTGTTTTTT
TRBD2	TRBV18	NA	TRBJ2-5	CASSPRPGGLAGDWETQYF	TGTGCCAGCTCACCACGGCCAGGGGGACTAGCGGGAGATTGGGAGACCCAGTACTTC
TRBD1	TRBV28	once	TRBJ1-5	CASSLPGTATYSNQPQHF	TGTGCCAGCAGTTTGCCCGGGACAGCCACTTATAGCAATCAGCCCCAGCATTTT
NA	TRBV7-2	NA	TRBJ1-5	CASSLGGDQPQHF	TGTGCCAGCAGCTTAGGGGGGGATCAGCCCCAGCATTTT
NA	TRBV6-1	NA	TRBJ1-2	CASTPRWGGYYGYTF	TGTGCCAGCACCCCCCGTTGGGGAGGCTACTATGGCTACACCTTC
NA	TRBV10-3	NA	TRBJ2-7	CAISELWTVYEQYF	TGTGCCATCAGTGAACTCTGGACAGTGTACGAGCAGTACTTC
NA	TRBV4-3	NA	TRBJ2-7	CASSQDPTGISSEQYF	TGCGCCAGCAGCCAAGATCCGACAGGAATCTCGAGCGAGCAGTACTTC
TRBD1	TRBV7-2	NA	TRBJ1-4	CASSKGTGQGGPNEKLFF	TGTGCCAGCAGCAAAGGAACGGGACAGGGGGGGCCTAATGAAAAACTGTTTTTT
NA	TRBV6-5	few	TRBJ2-2	CASSLGAGNTGELFF	TGTGCCAGCAGTCTGGGCGCAGGAAACACCGGGGAGCTGTTTTTT
TRBD1	TRBV4-3	NA	TRBJ1-6	CASSQEDRGKGSPLHF	TGCGCCAGCAGCCAAGAGGACAGGGGAAAGGGTTCACCCCTCCACTTT
TRBD1	TRBV16	few	TRBJ1-6	CASSQGDRGRSPLHF	TGTGCCAGCAGCCAAGGGGACAGGGGGCGATCACCCCTCCACTTT
NA	TRBV6-5	NA	TRBJ2-3	CASSMKLKPTDTQYF	TGTGCCAGCAGTATGAAACTAAAGCCCACAGATACGCAGTATTTT
NA	TRBV7-2	NA	TRBJ1-2	CASSLGGSGKQLRGYTF	TGTGCCAGCAGCTTGGGGGGGAGTGGTAAACAACTAAGGGGCTACACCTTC
NA	TRBV27	NA	TRBJ1-6	CASSPRTAHNSPLHF	TGTGCCAGCTCCCCCCGAACTGCGCATAATTCACCCCTCCACTTT
TRBD1	TRBV28	NA	TRBJ1-2	CASSLLGGQLFYGYTF	TGTGCCAGCAGTTTATTGGGGGGACAGTTATTTTATGGCTACACCTTC
NA	TRBV7-2	NA	TRBJ2-1	CASSLIFEGSYNEQFF	TGTGCCAGCAGCTTAATCTTTGAGGGCTCCTACAATGAGCAGTTCTTC
TRBD1	TRBV14	NA	TRBJ1-2	CASSQDFLARTGVDGYTF	TGTGCCAGCAGCCAAGATTTTCTTGCCAGGACAGGGGTAGATGGCTACACCTTC
TRBD2	TRBV14	NA	TRBJ2-1	CASSPRLAGVGYNEQFF	TGTGCCAGCAGCCCAAGACTAGCGGGAGTGGGATACAATGAGCAGTTCTTC
TRBD1	TRBV29-1	NA	TRBJ2-3	CSVGGDRADTQYF	TGCAGCGTTGGAGGGGACAGGGCGGATACGCAGTATTTT
TRBD2	TRBV28	NA	TRBJ2-3	CASSSYLAGRTDTQYF	TGTGCCAGCAGTTCTTATTTAGCGGGGCGGACAGATACGCAGTATTTT
TRBD2	TRBV12-5	NA	TRBJ2-7	CASGLVIERERYEQYF	TGTGCTAGTGGTTTGGTAATCGAGCGGGAGAGGTACGAGCAGTACTTC
TRBD1	TRBV6-1	NA	TRBJ1-2	CASSANRGCPNYGYTF	TGTGCCAGCAGTGCCAACAGGGGGTGCCCCAACTATGGCTACACCTTC
TRBD1	TRBV27	NA	TRBJ1-5	CASRARDRSSNQPQHF	TGTGCCAGCAGGGCCCGGGACAGGAGTAGCAATCAGCCCCAGCATTTT
NA	TRBV27	NA	TRBJ1-5	CASSLQGSNQPQHF	TGTGCCAGCAGTCTGCAGGGGAGCAATCAGCCCCAGCATTTT
TRBD2	TRBV19	once	TRBJ2-3	CASSNFLERDTDTQYF	TGTGCCAGTAGTAATTTTTTGGAGCGGGACACAGATACGCAGTATTTT
TRBD2	TRBV4-3	few	TRBJ2-5	CASSPSPSGARETQYF	TGCGCCAGCAGCCCATCCCCGAGCGGGGCCAGGGAGACCCAGTACTTC
TRBD1	TRBV14	NA	TRBJ2-5	CASSQDPRDRGLETQYF	TGTGCCAGCAGCCAAGACCCCCGAGACAGGGGGCTTGAGACCCAGTACTTC